The 24 T cell receptor beta chains given below trace back to one sample, sequenced in a study of blood T cells in healthy people across ages. Primers used in a second PCR of roughly 6 to 12 cycles were a sample-barcoded 5' primer and a J-beta primer mix. MiXCR, run by TCRdb on the 5' RACE reads, gives a single entry per CDR3 protein. The repertoire holds 910,000 or so distinct CDR3 sequences, with approximately 50% as singletons. The sample taken for sequencing was blood. These receptors all come from an older woman in good health.

This clonotype was counted between two and nine times. The gene calls are TRBV28 and TRBJ2-5, with D unresolved. CDR1 and CDR2 (germline): MDHEN, SYDVKM. Trimming shortened V by 3 bases and J by 3 bases, and 11 bases separated the two germline ends. The CDR3 is 14 amino acids. CDR3 amino acids: CASSFASVEETQYF. The DNA for the CDR3 is TGTGCCAGCAGTTTTGCTTCAGTGGAAGAGACCCAGTACTTC.

The chain is built from TRBV20-1 and TRBJ2-1; TRBD2 aligns across 11 bases. Trimming at V came to 5 bases and at J to 3 bases, leaving 9 bases not matched to a gene. This CDR3 region has 16 residues. The germline V gene encodes CDR1 DFQATT and CDR2 SNEGSKA (reference sequence). The CDR3 reads CSAESGTSGIYNEQFF. For the CDR3, the DNA is TGCAGTGCTGAGTCCGGGACTAGCGGAATCTACAATGAGCAGTTCTTC.

This rearrangement joins TRBV20-1 to TRBJ2-7; TRBD1 or TRBD2 may be the D gene (5 bases each). Trimming cost V 3 bases and J 0 bases, with 12 bases left between them. CDR3 length equals 14 residues. Per germline, CDR1 DFQATT and CDR2 SNEGSKA (reference sequence). This chain's CDR3 is CSASGGDDSYEQYF. As DNA, the CDR3 is TGCAGTGCTAGTGGTGGGGACGACTCCTACGAGCAGTACTTC.

The chain is built from TRBV11-2 and TRBJ2-3, with TRBD2 as a possible D gene (6 bases). The germline V gene has CDR1 SGHAT and CDR2 FQNNGV. V was cut by 3 bases and J by 4 bases, with 14 bases left in between. The CDR3 runs to 15 residues. In nucleotides, the CDR3 is TGTGCCAGCAGCTTTAGCGGACGTCAGGCAGATACGCAGTATTTT. It translates to CASSFSGRQADTQYF.

The chain uses TRBV7-2 and TRBJ2-2; TRBD2 might be the D (6 bases). V lost 5 bases and J lost 5, with 18 bases in between. This CDR3 is 16 amino acids long. From germline, CDR1 is SGHTA and CDR2 FQGNSA. The CDR3 here is CASSLIASGPTGELFF. CDR3 nucleotides: TGTGCCAGCAGCCTCATTGCCAGCGGGCCTACCGGGGAGCTGTTTTTT.

This clonotype was picked up a small number of times. The chain couples TRBV7-2 to TRBJ2-7, with 11 bases that match TRBD2. Per the germline V gene, CDR1 is SGHTA and CDR2 is FQGNSA. Losses at the gene ends were 5 bases for V and 5 bases for J; bases not matched to a gene: 11. The CDR3 covers 16 residues. In DNA, the CDR3 is TGTGCCAGCAGCCCAATCTTAGCGGGAGGGATCGACGAGCAGTACTTC. It codes for CASSPILAGGIDEQYF.

This clonotype was seen only a few times. This chain connects TRBV4-1 to TRBJ1-2, with 7 bases fitting TRBD1. The CDR3 contains 14 residues. V trimming: 4 bases; J trimming: 2 bases; junction bases outside the gene matches: 4. Germline V gene sequence: CDR1 MGHRA, CDR2 YSYEKL. CDR3 protein: CASSPTTGNYGYTF. CDR3 bases: TGCGCCAGCAGCCCAACGACAGGGAACTATGGCTACACCTTC.

This clonotype has only a few counts. The V gene is TRBV28, the J gene TRBJ2-6; no reliable D call. The CDR3 is 15 residues long. Germline loops: CDR1 MDHEN, CDR2 SYDVKM. Between the trimmed V and J ends, which lost 4 bases and 0 bases, there was a span of 7 bases. As DNA, the CDR3 is TGTGCCAGCAGTTATCGGCGCTCTGGGGCCAACGTCCTGACTTTC. Translating gives CASSYRRSGANVLTF.

V and J are TRBV2 and TRBJ2-3; TRBD2 matches at 15 bases. This CDR3 region has 16 residues. Per germline, CDR1 SNHLY and CDR2 FYNNEI. V trimming: 5 bases; J trimming: 8 bases; junction bases outside the gene matches: 8. The CDR3 DNA follows: TGTGCCAGCAGTCCAGGACTAGCGGGAGGGCCCATTACGCAGTATTTT. The encoded protein is CASSPGLAGGPITQYF.

This clonotype was seen only a few times. The J gene is TRBJ2-7, the V gene TRBV7-2; perhaps D is TRBD1 or TRBD2 (6 bases each). Germline V lookup: CDR1 SGHTA, CDR2 FQGNSA. The V end lost 1 base, the J end lost 2 bases, and 12 bases lay between the germline ends. The CDR3 sequence is 15 residues long. CDR3 sequence: CASSLGGATTYEQYF. The CDR3 region has the DNA TGTGCCAGCAGCTTAGGGGGGGCCACAACCTACGAGCAGTACTTC.

V is TRBV27 and J is TRBJ2-2; D call uncertain. Germline V CDR1 and CDR2: MNHEY, SMNVEV (reference sequence). The CDR3 extends over 12 amino acids. V gave up 2 bases and J gave up 8 bases, with 6 bases separating them. CDR3 bases: TGTGCCAGCAGTTTAAACCGAGGGGAGCTGTTTTTT. It codes for CASSLNRGELFF.

This chain links TRBV28 with TRBJ1-6, with D perhaps TRBD1 (5 bases). Germline loops: CDR1 MDHEN, CDR2 SYDVKM. Trimming cost V 8 bases and J 2 bases, with 7 bases left between them. CDR3 size: 13 residues. The CDR3, as DNA: TGTGCCAGCGGGGCAGCCTATAATTCACCCCTCCACTTT. Its protein product is CASGAAYNSPLHF.

This clonotype has just a few counts. The chain has TRBV30 and TRBJ1-5, with D hard to call. This CDR3 comprises 13 residues. From germline, CDR1 is GTSNPN and CDR2 SVGIG (reference sequence). V lost 0 bases and J lost 4, with 7 bases in between. CDR3 loop: CAWSVEVNQPQHF. CDR3 nucleotide sequence: TGTGCCTGGAGTGTGGAAGTAAATCAGCCCCAGCATTTT.

This chain uses TRBV20-1 with TRBJ2-1; tentatively, D is TRBD1 or TRBD2 (6 bases each). Germline-derived CDR1 and CDR2 are DFQATT and SNEGSKA (reference sequence). Trimming took 2 bases from V and 8 from J, leaving 16 bases between them. This CDR3 is 14 amino acids long. The CDR3: CSARRDPGGDEQFF. The CDR3 DNA reads as TGCAGTGCTAGAAGGGACCCCGGGGGCGATGAGCAGTTCTTC.

The chain has TRBV14 and TRBJ2-4; D is ambiguous. With 1 base removed from V and 0 bases from J, the gap between germline ends came to 7 bases. Germline V gives CDR1 SGHDN, CDR2 FVKESK. There are 15 residues in the CDR3. The CDR3 loop reads CASSQGRLAKNIQYF. The CDR3, as DNA: TGTGCCAGCAGCCAAGGACGGCTAGCCAAAAACATTCAGTACTTC.

As for this clonotype: A read error is possible here, since a much larger clone lies one base away. J is TRBJ2-1 and V is TRBV20-1; perhaps TRBD2 as D (6 bases). Trimming pared 0 bases from V and 0 bases from J, leaving 9 bases between. Per the germline V gene, CDR1 is DFQATT and CDR2 is SNEGSKA (reference sequence). The CDR3 sequence is 15 residues long. The DNA for the CDR3 is TGCAGTGCTAGAGATCGGGAGAGCTCCTACAATGAGCAGTTCTTC. It yields the protein CSARDRESSYNEQFF.

J is TRBJ1-2 and V is TRBV7-9; the D is unclear. The germline V gene encodes CDR1 SEHNR and CDR2 FQNEAQ (reference sequence). V dropped 6 bases and J dropped 8 bases, with 19 bases sitting between them. CDR3 length: 14 residues. In DNA, the CDR3 is TGTGCCAGCAGTGAACCCCCGGACTTTTCGGGCTACACCTTC. It is translated as CASSEPPDFSGYTF.

J is TRBJ1-1 and V is TRBV12-3 or TRBV12-4; D remains ambiguous. The germline V and J ends were trimmed by 4 bases and 0 bases, with 9 bases remaining between them. CDR3 length equals 14 residues. The CDR3 DNA follows: TGTGCCAGCAGTTACGGACGAGTGAACACTGAAGCTTTCTTT. This gives the protein CASSYGRVNTEAFF.

CDR3: CASSYIRGGDQPQHF. DNA of the CDR3: TGTGCCAGCAGTTATATACGGGGCGGAGATCAGCCCCAGCATTTT. The V call is TRBV6-2 or TRBV6-3, the J call TRBJ1-5; tentative D call: TRBD1 (5 bases). CDR3 length: 15 residues. Germline loops: CDR1 MNHEY, CDR2 SVGEGT. V lost 3 bases and J 5 bases, leaving 14 bases between the germline ends.

V and J are TRBV3-1 and TRBJ2-1; D could derive from TRBD1 or TRBD2 (5 bases each). The CDR3 has 15 amino acids. Germline CDR1 LGHDT, CDR2 YNNKEL (reference sequence). V was trimmed by 3 bases and J by 8 bases, leaving 17 bases between them. Here the CDR3 DNA reads TGTGCCAGCAGCCATACTAGGGGCTCTTTCGATGAGCAGTTCTTC. It translates to CASSHTRGSFDEQFF.

V and J are TRBV11-2 and TRBJ2-5, with 7 bases aligning to TRBD1. V shed 6 bases and J 5 bases; nucleotides not matched to a gene: 27. This CDR3 region has 20 residues. The V gene's germline CDR1 is SGHAT and CDR2 FQNNGV. In nucleotides, the CDR3 is TGTGCCAGCAGACCCACCAGCACAAACAGGGGTTTTCTTTCTTTCGAGACCCAGTACTTC. Translating it yields CASRPTSTNRGFLSFETQYF.

The chain couples TRBV10-3 to TRBJ1-1, with 8 bases that match TRBD1. CDR1 is ENHRY, CDR2 SYGVKD, per germline. This CDR3 spans 14 amino acids. Trimming cost V 4 bases and J 3 bases; bases outside gene matches: 4. CDR3 sequence: CAISGNRGDTEAFF. CDR3 in DNA: TGTGCCATCAGTGGTAACAGGGGGGACACTGAAGCTTTCTTT.

The chain combines TRBV20-1 with TRBJ1-2; possibly TRBD1 for D (6 bases). Per germline, CDR1 DFQATT and CDR2 SNEGSKA (reference sequence). The CDR3 loop spans 13 amino acids. Trimming took off 6 bases at V and 4 bases at J, with 15 bases between the two ends. The CDR3 is CSAIDGGAYGYTF. The DNA for the CDR3 is TGCAGTGCGATAGATGGGGGGGCCTATGGCTACACCTTC.

This clonotype came up a few times. The genes are TRBV29-1 and TRBJ2-1, with D possibly matching TRBD2 (6 bases). The germline V gene encodes CDR1 SQVTM and CDR2 ANQGSEA. V lost 7 bases and J 3 bases, leaving 16 bases between the germline ends. The CDR3 spans 14 residues. The DNA of the CDR3 is TGCAGCGCCAACCGGGACTCGGTCTACAATGAGCAGTTCTTC. Amino acid sequence: CSANRDSVYNEQFF.